This T cell receptor beta chain was captured in a study of response to subunit inactivated influenza vaccine. This clonotype was observed many times. TCRdb recomputed calls from the RT-PCR reads with MiXCR, one row per CDR3 protein. The repertoire has about 520,000 distinct CDR3 sequences, about 7.2% of them found once; the top ten carry less than 15%. Germline V gives CDR1 DFQATT, CDR2 SNEGSKA (reference sequence). The junction had 12 bases not matched to a gene; V was cut back by 5 bases and J by 7 bases. The CDR3 contains 15 residues. The V call is TRBV20-1, the J call TRBJ2-5; TRBD2 matches at 11 bases. The specimen was PBMCs from blood, collected roughly 24 months after vaccination. This clonotype originated in a man in his fifties or sixties who received an inactivated influenza vaccine. Here the CDR3 reads CSAGTTSGGRGTQYF. The CDR3 DNA follows: TGCAGTGCTGGTACTACTAGCGGGGGACGGGGGACCCAGTACTTC.